This TCR beta chain originates from a study of blood T cell repertoires in COVID-19. Study as a whole: T cells, B-cell-depleted T cells, or PBMCs supplied cDNA or gDNA.

Unmatched junction bases numbered 7, after V lost 0 bases and J lost 8 bases. The CDR3 length is 16 residues. Germline V lookup: CDR1 LGHNA, CDR2 YSLEER. Produced via immunoSEQ multiplex PCR; TCRdb's table is partial and in-frame only. The table has around 28,000 clones, roughly 84% seen once. This chain connects TRBV4-3 to TRBJ2-4; TRBD2 matches 10 bases. This receptor was identified in a man in his 70s with active COVID-19. Material for sequencing was peripheral blood. The CDR3 here is CASSQDASGGGDIQYF. The CDR3 DNA reads as TGCGCCAGCAGCCAAGACGCTAGCGGGGGAGGGGACATTCAGTACTTC.